This T cell receptor beta chain was sequenced in a study of CD8 T cells in ankylosing spondylitis. Quantitative 5'-RACE was performed with molecular barcodes, and it yielded the TCR beta libraries. TCRdb passed the 5' RACE reads through MiXCR, listing each CDR3 protein once. The sample lists 36,000 or so distinct CDR3 sequences, 8% to 13% occurring once. This clonotype has ten or more counts. Its antigen is still unknown. This CDR3 spans 13 amino acids. The V and J ends lost 5 bases and 6 bases respectively, with 11 bases between them. Study-wide results and limits: The study looked at matched synovial fluid samples from ankylosing spondylitis patients. Disease-linked clones were reported to be significantly enriched there.

The chain joins TRBV12-3 or TRBV12-4 to TRBJ2-1, with D possibly matching TRBD2 (6 bases). Input material: synovial fluid, either unsorted or a sorted T cell fraction (not recorded which). The source of this sequence is a male donor with ankylosing spondylitis. The CDR3 spells CASSPGTGNEQFF. CDR3 DNA sequence: TGTGCCAGCAGTCCCGGGACTGGCAATGAGCAGTTCTTC.